Sequencing of this TCR beta chain was carried out in a study of OX40 agonist ivuxolimab in advanced cancers. Study information: The study gave patients intravenous ivuxolimab at 0.01 to 10 mg/kg every 2 weeks.

Blood specimens came from baseline, cycle 4 day 1, and cycle 7 day 1. The repertoire was sequenced with immunoSEQ multiplex PCR; TCRdb's copy has only in-frame clones and lacks some. The repertoire holds 100,000 or so clones, approximately 89% seen once, with 0.5% to 0.65% in the top ten. The sequencing used CD4+ or CD8+ T cells sorted from blood, collected in a trial of the OX40 agonist ivuxolimab. This receptor was identified in an adult with an advanced solid tumor such as melanoma, head and neck, liver or kidney cancer.

The chain's CDR3 is CASSLAPGYYEQYF. The CDR3 bases are TGCGCCAGCAGCTTGGCCCCGGGTTACTACGAGCAGTACTTC. This rearrangement joins TRBV5-1 to TRBJ2-7; D gene ambiguous. With 0 bases removed from V and 3 bases from J, the gap between germline ends came to 10 bases. The CDR3 is 14 amino acids. The V gene's germline CDR1 is SGHRS and CDR2 YFSETQ.